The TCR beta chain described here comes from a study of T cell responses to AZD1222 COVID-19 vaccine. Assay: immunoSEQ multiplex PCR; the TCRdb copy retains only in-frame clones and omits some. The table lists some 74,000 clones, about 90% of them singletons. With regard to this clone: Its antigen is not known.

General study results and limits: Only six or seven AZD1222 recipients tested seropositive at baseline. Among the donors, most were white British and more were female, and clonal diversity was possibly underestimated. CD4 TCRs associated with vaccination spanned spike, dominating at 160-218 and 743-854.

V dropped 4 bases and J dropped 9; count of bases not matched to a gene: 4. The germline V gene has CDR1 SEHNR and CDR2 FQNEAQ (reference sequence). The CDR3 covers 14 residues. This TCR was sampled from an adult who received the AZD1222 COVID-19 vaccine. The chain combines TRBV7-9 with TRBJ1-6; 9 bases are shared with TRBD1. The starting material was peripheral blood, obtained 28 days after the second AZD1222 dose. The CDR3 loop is CASSSGTGSSPLHF. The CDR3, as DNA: TGTGCCAGCAGCTCCGGGACAGGGTCTTCACCCCTCCACTTT. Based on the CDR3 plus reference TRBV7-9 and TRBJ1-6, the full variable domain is DTGVSQNPRHKITKRGQNVTFRCDPISEHNRLYWYRQTLGQGPEFLTYFQNEAQLEKSRLLSDRFSAERPKGSFSTLEIQRTEQGDSAMYLCASSSGTGSSPLHFGNGTRLTVT.